These 21 T cell receptor beta chains were sequenced from one sample in a study of T cell changes during pregnancy in multiple sclerosis. Profiled with immunoSEQ multiplex PCR; TCRdb holds only in-frame clones, not every one. The sample lists tens of thousands of clones; around nine tenths were seen once. The sample here was peripheral blood, taken before pregnancy. The source of these receptors is a female donor with multiple sclerosis, enrolled in a pregnancy study.

This clone occurred once. The V gene is TRBV29-1, the J gene TRBJ2-1; D is unclear. The CDR3 extends over 13 amino acids. Trimming removed 5 bases at V and 0 bases at J, with 8 bases between. The germline CDR1 and CDR2 sequences are SQVTM and ANQGSEA. CDR3 residues: CSVYRSSYNEQFF. Written as DNA, the CDR3 is TGCAGCGTTTACCGGAGCTCCTACAATGAGCAGTTCTTC.

The chain combines TRBV5-8 with TRBJ2-1; 7 nucleotides match TRBD1. CDR1 is SGHTS and CDR2 is YDEGEE in the germline V gene. The CDR3 totals 14 residues. J gave up 3 bases and V 0 bases, and 0 bases lay outside the gene matches. The CDR3 is CASSLGDSYNEQFF. In DNA, the CDR3 is TGTGCCAGCAGCTTGGGGGACAGCTACAATGAGCAGTTCTTC. The entire variable domain, with the rest obtained from reference TRBV5-8 and TRBJ2-1, is as follows: EAGVTQSPTHLIKTRGQQATLRCSPISGHTSVYWYQQALGLGLQFLLWYDEGEERNRGNFPPRFSGRQFPNYSSELNVNALELEDSALYLCASSLGDSYNEQFFGPGTRLTVL.

CDR3 bases: TGTGCTGCCGGGACAGACTACGAGCAGTACTTC. This translates into CAAGTDYEQYF. This chain links TRBV30 with TRBJ2-7, with 7 bases lining up with TRBD1. CDR1 and CDR2 from the germline V gene are GTSNPN and SVGIG (reference sequence). This CDR3 spans 11 amino acids.

CDR3 region: CAWSNRGGTEAFF. CDR3 bases: TGTGCCTGGTCTAACAGGGGCGGCACTGAAGCTTTCTTT. This rearrangement joins TRBV30 to TRBJ1-1; TRBD1 matches 7 bases. Trimming took 5 bases from V and 4 from J; bases not matched to a gene: 7. CDR3 length: 13 amino acids. Germline V gene lookup returns CDR1 GTSNPN and CDR2 SVGIG (reference sequence). Based on the CDR3 plus reference TRBV30 and TRBJ1-1, the full variable domain is SQTIHQWPATLVQPVGSPLSLECTVEGTSNPNLYWYRQAAGRGLQLLFYSVGIGQISSEVPQNLSASRPQDRQFILSSKKLLLSDSGFYLCAWSNRGGTEAFFGQGTRLTVV.

This clone was seen a handful of times. The genes are TRBV7-9 and TRBJ1-2; tentative D call: TRBD1 (6 bases). This CDR3 is 15 amino acids long. Germline CDR1 and CDR2: SEHNR and FQNEAQ (reference sequence). The germline V and J ends were trimmed by 3 bases and 3 bases, with 14 bases remaining between them. The CDR3 spells CASSFSAQGYYGYTF. The CDR3 DNA reads as TGTGCCAGCAGCTTTTCGGCACAGGGTTACTATGGCTACACCTTC.

V is TRBV27 and J is TRBJ1-1; D call uncertain. Per germline, CDR1 MNHEY and CDR2 SMNVEV (reference sequence). Trimming took off 3 bases at V and 6 bases at J, with 11 bases between the two ends. CDR3 length equals 13 residues. CDR3 protein: CASSFPGGAEAFF. CDR3 sequence (DNA): TGTGCCAGCAGTTTCCCCGGCGGGGCTGAAGCTTTCTTT.

This rearrangement joins TRBV5-6 to TRBJ2-3, with 7 bases aligning to TRBD1. The CDR3 sequence is 15 residues long. The V gene's germline CDR1 is SGHDT and CDR2 YYEEEE. The J segment lost 3 bases and the V segment lost 4 bases, leaving 8 bases of the junction unmatched. CDR3 protein: CASSPFRDSTDTQYF. CDR3 sequence (DNA): TGTGCCAGCAGCCCATTCCGGGACAGTACAGATACGCAGTATTTT.

The gene calls are TRBV7-3 and TRBJ2-2; 9 nucleotides match TRBD1. The junction had 3 bases not matched to a gene; V was cut back by 5 bases and J by 2 bases. Germline V gene sequence: CDR1 SGHTA, CDR2 FQGTGA. This CDR3 contains 15 residues. CDR3 nucleotide sequence: TGTGCCAGCAGCCCACAGGGGGCAAACACCGGGGAGCTGTTTTTT. This codes for CASSPQGANTGELFF.

CDR3 loop: CASSRLAGGPKDNEQFF. The CDR3 DNA follows: TGTGCCAGCAGCAGACTAGCGGGAGGGCCGAAGGACAATGAGCAGTTCTTC. The gene calls are TRBV7-8 and TRBJ2-1, with 14 bases that match TRBD2. V shed 5 bases, J shed 5 bases, and the junction held 8 bases outside the gene matches. CDR3 length: 17 residues. Germline V gene lookup returns CDR1 SGHVS and CDR2 FQNEAQ.

CDR3 in amino acids: CASSLVSAKLFF. The CDR3, as DNA: TGTGCCAGCAGCTTAGTTTCAGCGAAACTGTTTTTT. The chain joins TRBV7-8 to TRBJ1-4; no clear D. The ends were cut back, 1 base at V and 11 bases at J, with 8 bases in the middle. The CDR3 spans 12 residues. Germline V gene data show CDR1 as SGHVS and CDR2 as FQNEAQ.

The chain uses TRBV7-9 and TRBJ2-2; possible D gene TRBD2, 5 bases. The CDR3 is made up of 17 amino acids. Deletions cut 3 bases from V and 2 bases from J, with 16 bases between. Germline assignment: CDR1 SEHNR and CDR2 FQNEAQ (reference sequence). CDR3 DNA sequence: TGTGCCAGCAGCTTTTGGAGGCCGGGCCGAAACACCGGGGAGCTGTTTTTT. It is translated as CASSFWRPGRNTGELFF.

The V call is TRBV27, the J call TRBJ1-1, with TRBD1 matching 9 bases. The ends lost 7 bases at V and 1 base at J; junction bases unmatched: 1. Germline-derived CDR1 and CDR2 are MNHEY and SMNVEV (reference sequence). The length of the CDR3 is 13 residues. CDR3: CASKGQGNTEAFF. DNA for the CDR3: TGTGCCAGCAAGGGACAGGGGAACACTGAAGCTTTCTTT.

The chain carries TRBV27 and TRBJ2-3, with TRBD1 matching over 8 bases. With 6 bases clipped from V and 6 bases from J, the junction kept 23 bases outside the gene matches. Germline V gives CDR1 MNHEY, CDR2 SMNVEV (reference sequence). CDR3 length: 19 amino acids. CDR3 nucleotides: TGTGCCAGCAGCAATTTCCTAGGATCGACAGGGGCCCGCGGGGATACGCAGTATTTT. The encoded protein is CASSNFLGSTGARGDTQYF.

The rearrangement uses TRBV19 and TRBJ1-3; D is ambiguous. The germline gives CDR1 LNHDA, CDR2 SQIVND (reference sequence). V was trimmed by 8 bases and J by 0 bases, leaving 8 bases between them. The CDR3 runs to 13 residues. CDR3 DNA sequence: TGTGCCAGTCCCACAAACTCTGGAAACACCATATATTTT. Its protein product is CASPTNSGNTIYF.

This clone was seen once. J is TRBJ1-1 and V is TRBV4-1, with TRBD1 matching over 7 bases. CDR3 size: 16 residues. Germline V gene sequence: CDR1 MGHRA, CDR2 YSYEKL. Unmatched junction bases numbered 9, after V lost 2 bases and J lost 3 bases. CDR3 bases: TGCGCCAGCAGCCAAATGGACCGACAGGGCTACACTGAAGCTTTCTTT. It codes for CASSQMDRQGYTEAFF.

This chain connects TRBV12-5 to TRBJ1-6; D not resolved. Trimming removed 0 bases at V and 0 bases at J, with 6 bases between. The CDR3 extends over 16 amino acids. CDR1 and CDR2 from the germline V gene are LGHNT and FRNRAP. This chain's CDR3 is CASGLVGRSYNSPLHF. In DNA form, the CDR3 reads TGTGCTAGTGGTTTGGTTGGCCGCTCCTATAATTCACCCCTCCACTTT.

The J gene is TRBJ2-7, the V gene TRBV29-1, with TRBD1 as a possible D gene (6 bases). The CDR3 has 13 amino acids. Trimming took off 0 bases at V and 10 bases at J, with 16 bases between the two ends. Germline loops: CDR1 SQVTM, CDR2 ANQGSEA. The CDR3 DNA sequence: TGCAGCGTTGAAGAGGGTGGGGACACTCAACAGTACTTC. Protein product: CSVEEGGDTQQYF.

This clone has only a few counts. The chain combines TRBV4-1 with TRBJ2-7, with no clear D. V shed 0 bases and J shed 1 base, with 19 bases lying between them. The length of the CDR3 is 18 residues. From germline, CDR1 is MGHRA and CDR2 YSYEKL. CDR3 residues: CASSQDELERLKSYEQYF. The CDR3 nucleotides are TGCGCCAGCAGCCAAGATGAGTTAGAACGGTTGAAATCCTACGAGCAGTACTTC.

This clone has a handful of counts. This chain connects TRBV7-2 to TRBJ1-4; D is undetermined. This CDR3 contains 15 residues. V dropped 2 bases and J dropped 7 bases, with 14 bases sitting between them. Germline lookup yields CDR1 SGHTA and CDR2 FQGNSA. In DNA form, the CDR3 reads TGTGCCAGCAGCTTAAGGAGGGCATCGGGTGAAAAACTGTTTTTT. As protein: CASSLRRASGEKLFF. Supplemented by reference TRBV7-2 and TRBJ1-4, the full variable domain reads GAGVSQSPSNKVTEKGKDVELRCDPISGHTALYWYRQSLGQGLEFLIYFQGNSAPDKSGLPSDRFSAERTGGSVSTLTIQRTQQEDSAVYLCASSLRRASGEKLFFGSGTQLSVL.

The J gene is TRBJ1-3, the V gene TRBV27; TRBD1 aligns across 9 bases. Per germline, CDR1 MNHEY and CDR2 SMNVEV (reference sequence). V lost 7 bases and J lost 1; bases outside the gene matches: 5. The CDR3 extends over 15 amino acids. The CDR3 nucleotides read TGTGCCAGCACTCGGACAGGGGAGTCTGGAAACACCATATATTTT. This gives the protein CASTRTGESGNTIYF.

The chain recombines TRBV6-1 with TRBJ1-2, with TRBD1 as a possible D gene (6 bases). Germline assignment: CDR1 MNHNS and CDR2 SASEGT. Trimming removed 7 bases from V and 5 bases from J, with 17 bases in between. This CDR3 is 14 amino acids long. CDR3 sequence (DNA): TGTGCCAGCACGAGGACAGTGGTTATATATGGCTACACCTTC. Its protein is CASTRTVVIYGYTF.